The rows below give T cell receptor beta chains drawn from one sample of a study of blood T cells in healthy people across ages. TCRdb reprocessed the 5' RACE reads with MiXCR, giving one entry per CDR3 protein. The table shows about 320,000 distinct CDR3 sequences, with roughly 27% occurring only once. Sequenced input: blood. These receptors came from a woman aged 70 to 79 in good health. Each CDR3 is given with its conserved first and last residue. The D gene is left open where the match is weak. Expanded clones get a size class; other rows say once, few or many, or leave the size out.

clone_size	v_call	j_call	d_call	cdr3_nt	cdr3_aa
few	TRBV29-1	TRBJ2-1	-	TGCAGCGTTGAATCACCCACCAAATCGTACAATGAGCAGTTCTTC	CSVESPTKSYNEQFF
many	TRBV4-1	TRBJ2-7	-	TGCGCCAGCAGCCCATTTGCGGGTTCGAAAGAGCAGTACTTC	CASSPFAGSKEQYF
few	TRBV5-1	TRBJ1-1	-	TGCGCCGGCAGCATACAGGAGAACACTGAAGCTTTCTTT	CAGSIQENTEAFF
few	TRBV29-1	TRBJ1-1	TRBD1	TGCAGCGTGATGGGGACAGGGGGAGGAAACACTGAAGCTTTCTTT	CSVMGTGGGNTEAFF
few	TRBV28	TRBJ1-5	-	TGTGCCAGCAGCCGCCCAGGGGTTAGCAATCAGCCCCAGCATTTT	CASSRPGVSNQPQHF
many	TRBV13	TRBJ2-1	TRBD1	TGTGCCAGCAGCCGGATGGGGACAGACCCGTTTGAGCAGTTCTTC	CASSRMGTDPFEQFF
few	TRBV9	TRBJ2-5	TRBD2	TGTGCCAGCAGCGTCCATCCAGCGGGAAAGAGGGGAGAGACCCAGTACTTC	CASSVHPAGKRGETQYF
-	TRBV7-2	TRBJ1-4	-	TGTGCCAGCAGCTCGCCAAAAAATGAAAAACTGTTTTTT	CASSSPKNEKLFF
few	TRBV20-1	TRBJ1-1	-	TGCAGTGCTTATAGTTTAGGGAAACTCATAGAAGCTTTCTTT	CSAYSLGKLIEAFF
many	TRBV12-3/TRBV12-4	TRBJ1-1	-	TGTGCCAGCAGTCCCCGAATCGGGGGCAGTACCAACACTGAAGCTTTCTTT	CASSPRIGGSTNTEAFF
few	TRBV20-1	TRBJ1-4	TRBD1	TGCAGTGCTCGCAGGACAGGGGGGAATGAAAAACTGTTTTTT	CSARRTGGNEKLFF
-	TRBV14	TRBJ2-7	-	TGTGCCAGCAGCACCCGACAGGCCTCCTACGAGCAGTACTTC	CASSTRQASYEQYF
-	TRBV4-1	TRBJ2-1	TRBD1	TGCGCCAGCAGCCATACCGACAGGGAGAACAATGAGCAGTTCTTC	CASSHTDRENNEQFF
-	TRBV7-6	TRBJ1-4	-	TGTGCCAGCAGCCCCTCGGGGGGGAGCGAAAAACTGTTTTTT	CASSPSGGSEKLFF
-	TRBV12-3/TRBV12-4	TRBJ2-2	TRBD1	TGTGCCAGCAAACCGGGAACCGGACAGGGGAACACCGGGGAGCTGTTTTTT	CASKPGTGQGNTGELFF
few	TRBV20-1	TRBJ2-5	-	TGCAGTGCTAGAGACGGCGGATTAGAGACCCAGTACTTC	CSARDGGLETQYF
few	TRBV15	TRBJ2-5	TRBD2	TGTGCCACCAGCAGAGATCTGGGACTAGCGGCAGTAGGAGAGACCCAGTACTTC	CATSRDLGLAAVGETQYF
few	TRBV5-1	TRBJ2-1	-	TGCGCCAGCAGCTTGGCTTCAGTTGAGGGTGAGCAGTTCTTC	CASSLASVEGEQFF
few	TRBV7-3	TRBJ2-1	-	TGTGCCAGCAGCTTATGGGTTACCTCCTACAATGAGCAGTTCTTC	CASSLWVTSYNEQFF
-	TRBV2	TRBJ2-1	-	TGTGCCAGCAGTGAAGGGGAGATAAACGGTAATGAGCAGTTCTTC	CASSEGEINGNEQFF
once	TRBV20-1	TRBJ1-1	-	TGCAGTGCTAGAGGCTCCGGGGCCTACACTGAAGCTTTCTTT	CSARGSGAYTEAFF
few	TRBV10-2	TRBJ2-3	TRBD2	TGCGCCAGCAGTGAACCGTCTATAGCGGGAGGAACTGGTACGCAGTATTTT	CASSEPSIAGGTGTQYF
few	TRBV7-3	TRBJ2-2	-	TGTGCCAGCCGCCCAGAGAACACCGGGGAGCTGTTTTTT	CASRPENTGELFF
-	TRBV4-1	TRBJ1-1	TRBD1	TGCGCCAGCAGCCTTAACACAGGGGTTGGGACTGAAGCTTTCTTT	CASSLNTGVGTEAFF
few	TRBV6-6	TRBJ1-1	-	TGTGCCAGCTCAAGGGTGGGGAGCACTGAAGCTTTCTTT	CASSRVGSTEAFF
few	TRBV3-1	TRBJ2-1	TRBD2	TGTGCCAGCAGCCAGTCAGGCGGGGGCAATGAGCAGTTCTTC	CASSQSGGGNEQFF
-	TRBV5-1	TRBJ1-4	TRBD1	TGCGCCAGCAGCCCACAGGGGAGCAATGAAAAACTGTTTTTT	CASSPQGSNEKLFF
few	TRBV7-3	TRBJ2-6	-	TGTGCCAGCAGCTTAATCGCCGCCGGGGCCAACGTCCTGACTTTC	CASSLIAAGANVLTF
-	TRBV9	TRBJ2-3	TRBD1	TGTGCCAGCAGCCCGCGGACAGGGCTGGGCACAGATACGCAGTATTTT	CASSPRTGLGTDTQYF
once	TRBV27	TRBJ2-2	-	TGTGCCAGCAGTCTAAACAGGGTCGGCGGGGAGCTGTTTTTT	CASSLNRVGGELFF
-	TRBV7-2	TRBJ1-4	-	TGTGCCAGCAGCAGACGGGTCGCTCTGGGAGCAACTAATGAAAAACTGTTTTTT	CASSRRVALGATNEKLFF
-	TRBV21-1	TRBJ1-5	-	TGTGCCAGCAGCGACCCGGACAGGAGCAATCAGCCCCAGCATTTT	CASSDPDRSNQPQHF
-	TRBV5-1	TRBJ2-2	-	TGCGCCAGCAGCTTGGCCTACCAAACTAGCACGAACACCGGGGAGCTGTTTTTT	CASSLAYQTSTNTGELFF
-	TRBV7-2	TRBJ1-6	-	TGTGCCAGCAGCTTAGGCTCGCAGGGGTGGGATTCGCCCCTCCACTTT	CASSLGSQGWDSPLHF
-	TRBV5-6	TRBJ1-1	-	TGTGCCAGCAGCTTGGTTGGGCAGTCGAACACTGAAGCTTTCTTT	CASSLVGQSNTEAFF
many	TRBV20-1	TRBJ2-3	TRBD2	TGCAGTGGCGGGAGTTCAGATACGCAGTATTTT	CSGGSSDTQYF
few	TRBV7-8	TRBJ2-5	-	TGTGCCAGCAGCTTCTCCCAGCATAGGGAGACCCAGTACTTC	CASSFSQHRETQYF